These T cell receptor beta chains were read from a single sample in a study of OX40 agonist ivuxolimab in advanced cancers. Measured with immunoSEQ multiplex PCR; TCRdb has only the in-frame clones, and not every one. The data contain around 60,000 clones, roughly 91% of them singletons. The sample here was CD4+ or CD8+ T cells sorted from blood, taken in a trial of the OX40 agonist ivuxolimab. The source is an adult with an advanced solid tumor such as melanoma, head and neck, liver or kidney cancer. Both conserved end residues are part of each CDR3. D genes are given only for firm matches. Rows give clone size only sometimes, using once, few, many, or a class for an expanded clone.

V gene	J gene	clone size	D gene	CDR3 DNA	CDR3 protein
TRBV5-8	TRBJ2-4	.	TRBD1	TGTGCCAGCAGCCGCGGGACAGGGGGCCCGAGGGACATTCAGTACTTC	CASSRGTGGPRDIQYF
TRBV19	TRBJ1-2	.	TRBD1	TGTGCCAGTAGTCCAGGGGACAGGGACTATGGCTACACCTTC	CASSPGDRDYGYTF
TRBV7-9	TRBJ1-4	.	.	TGTGCCAGCAGCTTAGTACGGGATAATGAAAAACTGTTTTTT	CASSLVRDNEKLFF
TRBV11-2	TRBJ2-3	.	TRBD1	TGTGCCAGCAGCTTGACAGGGGGGCTCACTAGCACAGATACGCAGTATTTT	CASSLTGGLTSTDTQYF
TRBV2	TRBJ1-6	.	.	TGTGCCAGCAGTGAAGTAGCGTATTCTAATTCACCCCTCCACTTT	CASSEVAYSNSPLHF
TRBV30	TRBJ2-2	.	.	TGTGCCTGGACTGGCGGCGGCACGAACACCGGGGAGCTGTTTTTT	CAWTGGGTNTGELFF
TRBV13	TRBJ1-3	.	.	TGTGCCAGCAGCGTGGAGGGAGCACTACTCTCTGGAAACACCATATATTTT	CASSVEGALLSGNTIYF
TRBV11-3	TRBJ2-1	.	TRBD1	TGTGCCAGCAGCTTAGAGGGGCAGGGGGCGCTTGGTGAGCAGTTCTTC	CASSLEGQGALGEQFF
TRBV4-3	TRBJ1-4	.	.	TGCGCCAGCAGCCAAGCGGGATCGGGCGGTGCTAATGAAAAACTGTTTTTT	CASSQAGSGGANEKLFF
TRBV13	TRBJ2-5	.	.	TGTGCCAGCAGCTTGCAGGGTCGGGAGACCCAGTACTTC	CASSLQGRETQYF
TRBV4-3	TRBJ2-1	.	.	TGCGCCAGCAGCCAAGAAGCAGGAAGTTTCAATGAGCAGTTCTTC	CASSQEAGSFNEQFF
TRBV7-2	TRBJ2-7	.	TRBD2	TGTGCCAGCAGCTTAGATCCAGCGGGAGGGTGCGAGCAGTACTTC	CASSLDPAGGCEQYF
TRBV19	TRBJ1-2	.	.	TGTGCCAGTAGCCCGGGACACCTTGTAGAAGGCTACACCTTC	CASSPGHLVEGYTF
TRBV29-1	TRBJ1-5	.	TRBD1	TGTAGCGTTGCTACAGGGGGGTGGGAGGGTCAGCCCCAGCATTTT	CSVATGGWEGQPQHF
TRBV6-1	TRBJ1-5	once	.	TGTGCCAGCAGTGATGACAGTTTTCTTAATAGCAATCAGCCCCAGCATTTT	CASSDDSFLNSNQPQHF
TRBV7-6	TRBJ2-3	.	.	TGTGCCAGCAGCCCTTCTCGGCTCACAGATACGCAGTATTTT	CASSPSRLTDTQYF
TRBV10-2	TRBJ2-1	few	TRBD1	TGCGCCAGCAGGATCCCGGGACAGGGGGCATACAATGAGCAGTTCTTC	CASRIPGQGAYNEQFF
TRBV13	TRBJ2-1	.	.	TGTGCCAGCAGTTCCTCAGGCCAGGGCCACAATGAGCAGTTCTTC	CASSSSGQGHNEQFF
TRBV11-2	TRBJ2-3	.	.	TGTGCCAGCAGCTTAGGACCCGACCCCGATACGCAGTATTTT	CASSLGPDPDTQYF
TRBV9	TRBJ2-5	.	.	TGTGCCAGCAGCGTTGAGATCGGGGGGACCCAGTACTTC	CASSVEIGGTQYF
TRBV10-3	TRBJ2-5	.	TRBD1	TGTGCCATCAGCGGACAGGGCAAGGAGACCCAGTACTTC	CAISGQGKETQYF
TRBV7-9	TRBJ2-3	once	TRBD2	TGTGCCAGCAGCTTGGGACTAGCGGTGGAGTATTTT	CASSLGLAVEYF
TRBV19	TRBJ1-5	.	TRBD1	TGTGCCAGTAGTATGACAGGGTATAGCAATCAGCCCCAGCATTTT	CASSMTGYSNQPQHF
TRBV2	TRBJ1-2	.	TRBD1	TGTGCCACCGGGACAGGGGATGGCTACACCTTC	CATGTGDGYTF
TRBV10-3	TRBJ1-1	.	.	TGTGCCATCAGTGAGTCCGGGAAAGGGGCTGAAGCTTTCTTT	CAISESGKGAEAFF
TRBV27	TRBJ2-7	.	TRBD2	TGTGCCAGCAAAGGGAGCGGGACTCACTACGAGCAGTACTTC	CASKGSGTHYEQYF
TRBV29-1	TRBJ2-7	.	TRBD2	TGCAGCGTTGAAGAGGGCGGGAGTCAAGAGCAGTACTTC	CSVEEGGSQEQYF
TRBV9	TRBJ2-7	.	.	TGTGCCAGCAGCGCCTCCGGGACAAACTACGAGCAGTACTTC	CASSASGTNYEQYF
TRBV6-6	TRBJ2-6	.	.	TGTGCCAGCAGCCCTCCAGCGACGGTTGGGGCCAACGTCCTGACTTTC	CASSPPATVGANVLTF
TRBV19	TRBJ2-7	.	.	TGTGCCAGTAGTGTATCGGGGGAGCAGTACTTC	CASSVSGEQYF
TRBV28	TRBJ2-3	.	.	TGTGCCAGCAGAAAGCCGGGTGGCGGGTCAGATACGCAGTATTTT	CASRKPGGGSDTQYF
TRBV27	TRBJ2-1	.	.	TGTGCCAGCAGTTTATCGATCTTACCGACCGGGCCCTACAATGAGCAGTTCTTC	CASSLSILPTGPYNEQFF
TRBV28	TRBJ2-3	.	TRBD2	TGTGCCAGCTGCCCCGGGCGCGGGAGGCCCCCAGATACGCAGTATTTT	CASCPGRGRPPDTQYF
TRBV5-1	TRBJ2-7	.	.	TGCGCCAGCAGCTTAGATACCCTTTCCGGTGGGGTCTCGTACTCCTACGAGCAGTACTTC	CASSLDTLSGGVSYSYEQYF
TRBV30	TRBJ2-2	.	TRBD2	TGTGCCCCAGACGGGGGGGCCAACACCGGGGAGCTGTTTTTT	CAPDGGANTGELFF
TRBV15	TRBJ1-6	.	.	TGTGCCACCAGCAGAGACAGGAGTAATTCACCCCTCCACTTT	CATSRDRSNSPLHF
TRBV7-9	TRBJ2-4	.	.	TGTGCCAGCAGCCTACGGGGCATAAACATTCAGTACTTC	CASSLRGINIQYF
TRBV19	TRBJ2-5	once	.	TGTGCCAGTAGTACGGACGGATTCCAGGAGACCCAGTACTTC	CASSTDGFQETQYF
TRBV19	TRBJ2-2	.	.	TGTGCCACCACCCAGGGGTGGGACACCGGGGAGCTGTTTTTT	CATTQGWDTGELFF
TRBV28	TRBJ1-1	.	.	TGTGCCAGCAGTTTTTCCTCCCGCTACACTGAAGCTTTCTTT	CASSFSSRYTEAFF
TRBV28	TRBJ1-5	once	.	TGTGCCAGCAGTAGAAGTCCGGGTCAGCCCCAGCATTTT	CASSRSPGQPQHF
TRBV4-3	TRBJ1-5	.	.	TGCGCCAGCAGCCAAGATTCTGCCGGACGGGGAAACAATCAGCCCCAGCATTTT	CASSQDSAGRGNNQPQHF
TRBV6-5	TRBJ1-5	.	TRBD1	TGTGCCAGCAGGGGGGGACAGGGGACCAATCAGCCCCAGCATTTT	CASRGGQGTNQPQHF
TRBV10-2	TRBJ2-1	.	TRBD2	TGCGCCAGCACCGACCCTTATAGAGCGGGAGTTTTTAATGAGCAGTTCTTC	CASTDPYRAGVFNEQFF
TRBV2	TRBJ2-1	.	.	TGTGCCACCAAGGGTGGGGGCGGGAGCGGAGATGAGCAGTTCTTC	CATKGGGGSGDEQFF
TRBV28	TRBJ1-4	once	.	TGTGCCAGCAGGGGGGCGACGGTTACTAATGAAAAACTGTTTTTT	CASRGATVTNEKLFF
TRBV11-2	TRBJ2-7	.	.	TGTGCCAGCAGCGATATCATGGAGGGGCGCTACGAGCAGTACTTC	CASSDIMEGRYEQYF
TRBV19	TRBJ1-1	.	.	TGTGCCAGTAGTATAAGGGACTTCACTGAAGCTTTCTTT	CASSIRDFTEAFF
TRBV21-1	TRBJ2-3	.	.	TGTGCCAGCAGCAGAAAGGTATGTTGGGACCCCTTCCCGGAGGATACGCAGTATTTT	CASSRKVCWDPFPEDTQYF
TRBV7-8	TRBJ2-7	.	.	TGTGCCAGCAGCTTTCTTAGGGACGAGCAGTACTTC	CASSFLRDEQYF
TRBV6-1	TRBJ2-2	.	.	TGTGCCAGCAGTGAAACGGGGACCGGGGAGCTGTTTTTT	CASSETGTGELFF
TRBV2	TRBJ2-5	.	TRBD2	TGTGCCAGCAGTGAGGTGGGGACTAGCGGCCAAGAGACCCAGTACTTC	CASSEVGTSGQETQYF
TRBV29-1	TRBJ2-1	.	TRBD2	TGCAGCGCTACCGTTGGATTCGGGGGGGCCCGAGGTGAGCAGTTCTTC	CSATVGFGGARGEQFF
TRBV15	TRBJ2-1	once	.	TGTGCCACCAGCAGAGTAGGTTTCAACAATGAGCAGTTCTTC	CATSRVGFNNEQFF
TRBV9	TRBJ2-2	.	.	TGTGCCAGCAGGGTTTCCGGGACGCCTACCGGGGAGCTGTTTTTT	CASRVSGTPTGELFF
TRBV14	TRBJ2-3	.	.	TGTGCCAGCAGCGATTACAGAGCTTCTAGCACAGATACGCAGTATTTT	CASSDYRASSTDTQYF
TRBV27	TRBJ2-3	.	.	TGTGCCAGCAGTGCCACAAGCGGTTGGGCGCAGTATTTT	CASSATSGWAQYF